These 21 T cell receptor beta chains were all obtained from the same sample, sequenced in a study of CXCR3-negative and CXCR3-positive naive CD8 T cells. The study made its TRB cDNA libraries by 5' RACE, adding UMI labels. TCRdb derives one entry per CDR3 protein from the 5' RACE reads, leaving out DNA. The sample holds around 90,000 distinct CDR3 sequences. Sequencing was carried out using naive CXCR3- CD8+ T cells from blood. Subset specified: CD45RO-CCR7+CD27+CD95- naive CD8+ T cells lacking CXCR3 (TNR3-). Source of these receptors: a human donor in good health. Some clones in this sample may be carry-over from other donors' samples.

The V and J genes are TRBV27 and TRBJ2-4; the TCRdb D gene call, TRBD1, has no DNA to confirm it. CDR3 length: 15 amino acids. Germline assignment: CDR1 MNHEY and CDR2 SMNVEV (reference sequence). CDR3 loop: CASPPKWAAKNIQYF.

The chain couples TRBV10-3 to TRBJ1-3; with no DNA, the TCRdb D assignment of TRBD1 cannot be verified. The CDR3 consists of 17 residues. The V gene's germline CDR1 is ENHRY and CDR2 SYGVKD. The CDR3 spells CAIPGAPLGRSGTTIYF.

V gene TRBV7-6 combines with J gene TRBJ2-2. CDR1 SGHVS and CDR2 FNYEAQ come from the germline V gene. The CDR3 covers 12 residues. The CDR3 region is CASSSIDGELFF.

The rearrangement links TRBV20-1 to TRBJ2-1; TCRdb outputs TRBD2, but without DNA this stays unchecked. Germline V lookup: CDR1 DFQATT, CDR2 SNEGSKA (reference sequence). The CDR3 has 15 residues. The CDR3 here is CSATASSSIYNEQFF.

The chain combines TRBV7-6 with TRBJ2-1; the D gene TCRdb calls, TRBD1, cannot be checked with no DNA. This CDR3 spans 15 amino acids. From germline, CDR1 is SGHVS and CDR2 FNYEAQ. The CDR3 here is CASSYPTGGRNEQFF.

This chain links TRBV12-3 or TRBV12-4 with TRBJ2-2; TCRdb's D call, TRBD1, is unchecked because there is no DNA. This CDR3 has 13 residues. The CDR3 reads CVGGRANTGELFF.

This chain connects TRBV12-3 or TRBV12-4 to TRBJ2-2. This CDR3 is built from 11 residues. The chain's CDR3 is CASSPVGELFF.

The genes are TRBV7-9 and TRBJ1-1. The CDR3 consists of 13 residues. Germline V gene lookup returns CDR1 SEHNR and CDR2 FQNEAQ (reference sequence). CDR3 residues: CASSFGGSTEAFF.

The rearrangement links TRBV10-2 to TRBJ2-7; without DNA, the TCRdb call of TRBD2 cannot be checked. Germline V gene lookup returns CDR1 WSHSY and CDR2 SAAADI. The CDR3 extends over 13 amino acids. CDR3 in amino acids: CASSDVLAGEQYF.

V is TRBV7-9 and J is TRBJ2-1. Germline V gene sequence: CDR1 SEHNR, CDR2 FQNEAQ (reference sequence). The CDR3 spans 13 residues. The CDR3: CASSPTVAAEQFF. Using reference TRBV7-9 and TRBJ2-1 for the parts outside the CDR3, the full variable domain is DTGVSQNPRHKITKRGQNVTFRCDPISEHNRLYWYRQTLGQGPEFLTYFQNEAQLEKSRLLSDRFSAERPKGSFSTLEIQRTEQGDSAMYLCASSPTVAAEQFFGPGTRLTVL.

The genes are TRBV27 and TRBJ2-7; TCRdb selects TRBD2, and the lack of DNA leaves this call unchecked. Germline lookup yields CDR1 MNHEY and CDR2 SMNVEV (reference sequence). The CDR3 is made up of 18 amino acids. The CDR3 here is CASSLLLSGRINSYEQYF.

The V gene is TRBV12-3 or TRBV12-4, the J gene TRBJ2-2; the D gene TCRdb calls, TRBD1, cannot be checked with no DNA. This CDR3 comprises 16 residues. The CDR3 region is CASSPEGRPNTGELFF.

The chain employs TRBV5-1 and TRBJ2-7. The CDR3 is made up of 14 amino acids. Germline loops: CDR1 SGHRS, CDR2 YFSETQ. The CDR3 spells CASSLDPMGYEQYF.

The gene calls are TRBV20-1 and TRBJ1-4. The CDR3 loop spans 13 amino acids. Germline CDR1 DFQATT, CDR2 SNEGSKA (reference sequence). CDR3 amino acids: CSASVEMGEKLFF.

The CDR3: CASSLYGLGLNNEQFF. This rearrangement joins TRBV7-3 to TRBJ2-1; TCRdb gives TRBD2 as the D gene, but with no DNA this cannot be confirmed. The germline V gene encodes CDR1 SGHTA and CDR2 FQGTGA. There are 16 residues in the CDR3.

The V and J genes are TRBV19 and TRBJ2-7; TCRdb indicates TRBD1, and absent DNA this call remains unverified. The germline V gene has CDR1 LNHDA and CDR2 SQIVND (reference sequence). This CDR3 is 12 amino acids long. The CDR3 here is CASSPSGPEQYF.

The chain couples TRBV29-1 to TRBJ2-7; TCRdb outputs TRBD1, but without DNA this stays unchecked. This CDR3 has 12 residues. Germline-derived CDR1 and CDR2 are SQVTM and ANQGSEA. CDR3 sequence reads: CSVEGGRHEQYF.

This rearrangement joins TRBV7-6 to TRBJ2-7. Per the germline V gene, CDR1 is SGHVS and CDR2 is FNYEAQ. This CDR3 is 13 amino acids long. The CDR3 protein is CASSFGMGYEQYF. The full variable domain, in which reference TRBV7-6 and TRBJ2-7 provide the parts outside the CDR3, is GAGVSQSPRYKVTKRGQDVALRCDPISGHVSLYWYRQALGQGPEFLTYFNYEAQQDKSGLPNDRFSAERPEGSISTLTIQRTEQRDSAMYRCASSFGMGYEQYFGPGTRLTVT.

V gene TRBV19 combines with J gene TRBJ2-2. The germline V gene encodes CDR1 LNHDA and CDR2 SQIVND (reference sequence). The CDR3 runs to 14 residues. The CDR3 is CASSPMWDTGELFF.

The CDR3 protein is CASSLVYTISYNEQFF. The gene calls are TRBV7-8 and TRBJ2-1. The CDR3 covers 16 residues. Germline V lookup: CDR1 SGHVS, CDR2 FQNEAQ.

This rearrangement joins TRBV7-9 to TRBJ2-7. The CDR3 has 11 residues. Germline CDR1 reads SEHNR; CDR2 reads FQNEAQ (reference sequence). Here the CDR3 reads CASSPQYEQYF. The full variable domain, rest sourced from reference TRBV7-9 and TRBJ2-7, is DTGVSQNPRHKITKRGQNVTFRCDPISEHNRLYWYRQTLGQGPEFLTYFQNEAQLEKSRLLSDRFSAERPKGSFSTLEIQRTEQGDSAMYLCASSPQYEQYFGPGTRLTVT.